Listed here is a single T cell receptor beta chain. This sample stems from a study of blood T cell repertoires in COVID-19. Study context: Researchers got acute and convalescent COVID-19 samples from the United States, Italy and Spain.

The repertoire was sequenced with immunoSEQ multiplex PCR; TCRdb's copy has only in-frame clones and lacks some. The sample yields fewer than 500,000 clones, about 90% seen once. Germline V CDR1 and CDR2: LGHDT, YNNKEL (reference sequence). The CDR3 runs 14 residues. Trimming cost V 2 bases and J 7 bases, with 12 bases left between them. This receptor was taken from a man under 40 who had recovered from COVID-19. The genes are TRBV3-1 (or the pseudogene TRBV3-2) and TRBJ2-1; D might be TRBD1 (6 bases). Specimen: PBMCs or T cells enriched from blood (not recorded which). The CDR3 region is CASSQTGITNEQFF. Written as DNA, the CDR3 is TGTGCCAGCAGCCAAACAGGGATTACGAATGAGCAGTTCTTC.